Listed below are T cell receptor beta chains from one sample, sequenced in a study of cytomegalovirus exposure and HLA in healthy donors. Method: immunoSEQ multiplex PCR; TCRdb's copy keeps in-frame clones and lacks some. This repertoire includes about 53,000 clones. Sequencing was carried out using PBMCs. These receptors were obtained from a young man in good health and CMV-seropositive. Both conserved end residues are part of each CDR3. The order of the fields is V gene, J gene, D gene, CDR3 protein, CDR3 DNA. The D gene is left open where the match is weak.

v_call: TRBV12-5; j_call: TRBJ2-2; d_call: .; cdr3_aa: CASGVGGVPTGELFF; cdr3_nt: TGTGCTAGTGGGGTAGGGGGAGTTCCCACCGGGGAGCTGTTTTTT
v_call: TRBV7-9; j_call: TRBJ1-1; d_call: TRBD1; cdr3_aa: CASSTSPSRGRVEAFF; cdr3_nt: TGTGCCAGCAGCACCAGCCCCTCCAGGGGGCGGGTTGAAGCTTTCTTT
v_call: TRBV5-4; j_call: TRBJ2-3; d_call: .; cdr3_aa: CASSSRGRQRATDTQYF; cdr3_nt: TGTGCCAGCAGCTCCAGAGGGCGCCAGCGAGCCACAGATACGCAGTATTTT
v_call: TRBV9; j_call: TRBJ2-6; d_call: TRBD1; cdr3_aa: CASSPRDRASGANVLTF; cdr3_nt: TGTGCCAGCAGCCCCCGGGACAGGGCCTCTGGGGCCAACGTCCTGACTTTC
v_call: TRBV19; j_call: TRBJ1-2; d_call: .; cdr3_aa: CASSMATRPNYGYTF; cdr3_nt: TGTGCCAGTAGTATGGCAACACGCCCAAACTATGGCTACACCTTC
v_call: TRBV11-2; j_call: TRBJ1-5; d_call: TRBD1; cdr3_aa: CASSQDRGNQPQHF; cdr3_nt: TGTGCCAGCAGCCAGGACAGGGGAAATCAGCCCCAGCATTTT
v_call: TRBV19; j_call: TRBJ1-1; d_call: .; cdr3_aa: CASSPPGGNASPGTEAFF; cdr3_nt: TGTGCCAGTAGTCCCCCGGGGGGGAATGCAAGCCCGGGGACTGAAGCTTTCTTT
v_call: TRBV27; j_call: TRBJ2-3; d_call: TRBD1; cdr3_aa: CASSQNRGLSTDTQYF; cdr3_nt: TGTGCCAGCAGTCAAAACAGGGGCCTAAGCACAGATACGCAGTATTTT
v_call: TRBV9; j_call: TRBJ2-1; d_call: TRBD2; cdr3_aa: CASSSFPGLAKDEQFF; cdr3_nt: TGTGCCAGCAGCTCCTTTCCGGGACTAGCAAAGGATGAGCAGTTCTTC
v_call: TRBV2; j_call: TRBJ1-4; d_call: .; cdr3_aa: CASSDPLGGNNEKLFF; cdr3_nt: TGTGCCAGCAGTGACCCTCTGGGGGGGAATAATGAAAAACTGTTTTTT
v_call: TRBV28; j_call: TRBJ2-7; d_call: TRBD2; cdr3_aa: CASSFGGRAMFAYF; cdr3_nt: TGTGCCAGCAGTTTTGGCGGGAGGGCCATGTTTGCGTACTTC
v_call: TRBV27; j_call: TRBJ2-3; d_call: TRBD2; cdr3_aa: CASSPLGLAGGVVGTDTQYF; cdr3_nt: TGTGCCAGCAGTCCCCTCGGACTAGCGGGAGGAGTGGTGGGCACAGATACGCAGTATTTT
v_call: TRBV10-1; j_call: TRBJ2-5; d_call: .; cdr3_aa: CASSESGEETQYF; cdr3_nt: TGCGCCAGCAGTGAGTCGGGCGAAGAGACCCAGTACTTC
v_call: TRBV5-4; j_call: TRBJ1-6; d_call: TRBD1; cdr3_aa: CASSRTGVNSPLHF; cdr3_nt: TGTGCCAGCAGCCGGACAGGGGTTAATTCACCCCTCCACTTT
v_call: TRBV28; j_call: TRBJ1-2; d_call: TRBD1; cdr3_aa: CASYSGQLVYGYTF; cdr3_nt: TGTGCCTCCTACTCGGGACAGTTGGTCTATGGCTACACCTTC